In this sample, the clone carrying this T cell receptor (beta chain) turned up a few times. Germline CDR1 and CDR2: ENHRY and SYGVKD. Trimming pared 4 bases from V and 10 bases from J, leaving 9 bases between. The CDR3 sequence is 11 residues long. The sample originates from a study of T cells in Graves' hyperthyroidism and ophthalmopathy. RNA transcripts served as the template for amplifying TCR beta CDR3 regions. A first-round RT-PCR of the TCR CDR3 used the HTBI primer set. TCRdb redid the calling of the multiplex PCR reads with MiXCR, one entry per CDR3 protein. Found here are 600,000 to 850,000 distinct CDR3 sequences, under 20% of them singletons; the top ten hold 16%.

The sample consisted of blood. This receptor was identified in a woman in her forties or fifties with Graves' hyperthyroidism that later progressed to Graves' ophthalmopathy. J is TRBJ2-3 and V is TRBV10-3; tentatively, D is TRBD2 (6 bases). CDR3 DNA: TGTGCCATCAGTGGGGGGGAGGCGCAGTATTTT. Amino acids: CAISGGEAQYF.